One sample yielded the 9 T cell receptor beta chains listed below, sequenced in a study of T cell changes during pregnancy in multiple sclerosis. The repertoire was sequenced with immunoSEQ multiplex PCR; TCRdb's copy has only in-frame clones and lacks some. Counted here are approximately 84,000 clones, 94% occurring once; the ten biggest clones make up 2% to 2.5%. The starting material was peripheral blood, obtained in the third trimester of pregnancy. The receptors derive from a female donor with multiple sclerosis, enrolled in a pregnancy study.

J is TRBJ2-5 and V is TRBV5-6; no clear D. Trimming pared 5 bases from V and 4 bases from J, leaving 12 bases between. The CDR3 loop spans 13 amino acids. From germline, CDR1 is SGHDT and CDR2 YYEEEE. The CDR3 reads CASSRRKLETQYF. DNA for the CDR3: TGTGCCAGCAGTAGGCGGAAACTAGAGACCCAGTACTTC.

This chain joins TRBV27 and TRBJ2-3, with D maybe TRBD2 (5 bases). This CDR3 is 14 amino acids long. Trimming pared 6 bases from V and 0 bases from J, leaving 10 bases between. Per germline, CDR1 MNHEY and CDR2 SMNVEV (reference sequence). The chain's CDR3 is CASRLGLSTDTQYF. The CDR3 nucleotides read TGTGCCAGCAGACTCGGACTGAGCACAGATACGCAGTATTTT.

The rearrangement uses TRBV4-1 and TRBJ1-3; D not certain. Looked up from germline, CDR1 is MGHRA and CDR2 is YSYEKL. The CDR3 is 17 residues long. Trimming pared 1 base from V and 1 base from J, leaving 14 bases between. CDR3: CASSQAGLRDSGNTIYF. Written as DNA, the CDR3 is TGCGCCAGCAGCCAAGCGGGTCTGCGGGATTCTGGAAACACCATATATTTT.

This clone was found once. The chain carries TRBV2 and TRBJ2-1; D may be TRBD2 (6 bases). The germline V gene has CDR1 SNHLY and CDR2 FYNNEI. Trimming cost V 10 bases and J 0 bases, with 13 bases left between them. The CDR3 is 14 residues long. The CDR3 DNA reads TGTGCCATACGCCGGGGGAGCTCCTACAATGAGCAGTTCTTC. Its translation is CAIRRGSSYNEQFF.

The chain has TRBV5-1 and TRBJ2-5; 9 bases fit TRBD1. Trimming cost V 5 bases and J 5 bases; bases outside gene matches: 10. The CDR3 runs to 15 residues. Germline V gene data show CDR1 as SGHRS and CDR2 as YFSETQ. The DNA for the CDR3 is TGCGCCAGCAGTTCCGGGACAGGGCATGGCGAGACCCAGTACTTC. It translates to CASSSGTGHGETQYF. Full variable domain (rest looked up from reference TRBV5-1 and TRBJ2-5): KAGVTQTPRYLIKTRGQQVTLSCSPISGHRSVSWYQQTPGQGLQFLFEYFSETQRNKGNFPGRFSGRQFSNSRSEMNVSTLELGDSALYLCASSSGTGHGETQYFGPGTRLLVL.

The gene calls are TRBV10-2 and TRBJ2-7; TRBD1 agrees at 12 bases. CDR3 size: 14 residues. The germline gives CDR1 WSHSY, CDR2 SAAADI. V dropped 6 bases and J dropped 5; count of bases not matched to a gene: 5. As DNA, the CDR3 is TGCGCCAGCAGGCCTCGGGACAGGGGGCACGAGCAGTACTTC. As protein: CASRPRDRGHEQYF.

V gene TRBV23-1 combines with J gene TRBJ2-4, with D perhaps matching TRBD1 (6 bases). TRBV23-1 is recorded as an ORF, its role being uncertain. The CDR3 is 16 amino acids. V was shortened by 11 bases and J by 0 bases, with 20 bases between the two germline ends. The CDR3 DNA reads TGCGCCCGCCACTCTCCGGGACAATTAGCCAAAAACATTCAGTACTTC. This translates into CARHSPGQLAKNIQYF.

The V gene is TRBV7-9, the J gene TRBJ2-7, with 8 bases lining up with TRBD2. The CDR3 has 15 amino acids. V lost 5 bases, J lost 4 bases, and 10 bases stayed unmatched. Per germline, CDR1 SEHNR and CDR2 FQNEAQ (reference sequence). The CDR3 is CASSVRGGTLYEQYF. CDR3 bases: TGTGCCAGCAGCGTTCGGGGGGGGACCCTGTACGAGCAGTACTTC.

This clone turned up a few times. This rearrangement joins TRBV19 to TRBJ1-2; no clear D. Trimming left V 7 bases short and J 5 bases short, with 23 bases between. The CDR3 runs 16 residues. CDR1 LNHDA and CDR2 SQIVND come from the germline V gene (reference sequence). The CDR3 loop is CASTTPWSLIPYGYTF. In DNA, the CDR3 is TGTGCCAGTACCACCCCATGGAGTCTTATCCCTTATGGCTACACCTTC. The complete variable domain, with remaining parts taken from reference TRBV19 and TRBJ1-2, reads DGGITQSPKYLFRKEGQNVTLSCEQNLNHDAMYWYRQDPGQGLRLIYYSQIVNDFQKGDIAEGYSVSREKKESFPLTVTSAQKNPTAFYLCASTTPWSLIPYGYTFGSGTRLTVV.